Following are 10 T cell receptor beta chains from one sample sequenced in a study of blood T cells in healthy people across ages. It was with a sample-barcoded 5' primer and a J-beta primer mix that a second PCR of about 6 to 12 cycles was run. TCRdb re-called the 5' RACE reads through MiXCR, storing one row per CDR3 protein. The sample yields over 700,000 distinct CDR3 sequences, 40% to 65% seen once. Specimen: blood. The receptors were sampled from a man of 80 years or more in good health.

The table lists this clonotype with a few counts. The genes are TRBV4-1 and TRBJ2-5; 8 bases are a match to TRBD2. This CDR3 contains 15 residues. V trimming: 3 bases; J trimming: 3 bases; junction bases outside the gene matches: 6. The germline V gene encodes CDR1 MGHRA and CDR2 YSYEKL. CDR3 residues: CASSHIELAEETQYF. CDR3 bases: TGCGCCAGCAGCCACATCGAACTAGCGGAAGAGACCCAGTACTTC.

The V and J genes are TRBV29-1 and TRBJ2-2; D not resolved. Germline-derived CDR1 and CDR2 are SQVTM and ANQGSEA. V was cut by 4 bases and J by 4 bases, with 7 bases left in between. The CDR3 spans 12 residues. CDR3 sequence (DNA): TGCAGCGTTGCACTCGGCACCGGGGAGCTGTTTTTT. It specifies CSVALGTGELFF.

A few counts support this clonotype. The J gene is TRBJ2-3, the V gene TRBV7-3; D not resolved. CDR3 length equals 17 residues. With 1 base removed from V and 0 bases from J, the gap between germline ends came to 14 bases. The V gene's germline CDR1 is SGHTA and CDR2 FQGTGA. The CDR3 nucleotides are TGTGCCAGCAGCTTAAATGGCGGAGCGACTAGCACAGATACGCAGTATTTT. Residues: CASSLNGGATSTDTQYF.

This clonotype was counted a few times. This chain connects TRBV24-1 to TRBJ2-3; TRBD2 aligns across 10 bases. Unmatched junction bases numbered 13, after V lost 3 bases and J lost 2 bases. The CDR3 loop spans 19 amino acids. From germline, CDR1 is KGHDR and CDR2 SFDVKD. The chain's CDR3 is CATSDASGSLRSFTDTQYF. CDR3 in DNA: TGTGCCACCAGTGATGCTAGCGGGAGTCTTAGGTCCTTCACAGATACGCAGTATTTT.

The CDR3 DNA sequence: TGTGCCAGCAGCCACCGACCCTTTCGGAATGAGCAGTTCTTC. Translation: CASSHRPFRNEQFF. The chain carries TRBV2 and TRBJ2-1, with D hard to call. Germline loops: CDR1 SNHLY, CDR2 FYNNEI. The CDR3 is 14 amino acids. Trimming removed 6 bases from V and 7 bases from J, with 16 bases in between.

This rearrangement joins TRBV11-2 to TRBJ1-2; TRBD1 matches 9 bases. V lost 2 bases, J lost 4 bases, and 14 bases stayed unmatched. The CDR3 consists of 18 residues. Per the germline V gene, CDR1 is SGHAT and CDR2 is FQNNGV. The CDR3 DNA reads TGTGCCAGCAGCTTATCCTTTCCCCGGGACAGGGAAGCCTATGGCTACACCTTC. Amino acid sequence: CASSLSFPRDREAYGYTF.

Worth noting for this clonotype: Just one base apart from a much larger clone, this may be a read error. The CDR3 reads CSVEHSSYEQFF. The CDR3 DNA sequence: TGCAGCGTTGAACACAGCTCCTACGAGCAGTTCTTC. The chain combines TRBV29-1 with TRBJ2-1; D remains unclear. CDR1 is SQVTM and CDR2 is ANQGSEA in the germline V gene. Between the trimmed V and J ends, which lost 2 bases and 10 bases, there was a span of 12 bases. The CDR3 is 12 residues long.

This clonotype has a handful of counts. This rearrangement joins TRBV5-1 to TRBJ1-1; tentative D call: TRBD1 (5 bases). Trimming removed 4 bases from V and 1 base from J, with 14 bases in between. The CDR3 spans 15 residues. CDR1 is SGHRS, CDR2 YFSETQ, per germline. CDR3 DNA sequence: TGCGCCAGCAGCAGATCCGGGACGGAGAACACTGAAGCTTTCTTT. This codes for CASSRSGTENTEAFF.

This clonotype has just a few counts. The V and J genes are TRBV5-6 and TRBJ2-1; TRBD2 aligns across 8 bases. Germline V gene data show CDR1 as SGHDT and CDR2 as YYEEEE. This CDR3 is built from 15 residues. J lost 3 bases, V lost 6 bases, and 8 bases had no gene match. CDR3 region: CASTREGLGYNEQFF. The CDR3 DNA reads TGTGCCAGCACCCGGGAGGGCCTCGGCTACAATGAGCAGTTCTTC.

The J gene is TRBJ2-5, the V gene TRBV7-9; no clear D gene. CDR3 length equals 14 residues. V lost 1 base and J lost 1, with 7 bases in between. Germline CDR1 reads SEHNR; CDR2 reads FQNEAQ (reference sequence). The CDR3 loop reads CASSLGAVQETQYF. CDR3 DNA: TGTGCCAGCAGCTTAGGGGCGGTCCAAGAGACCCAGTACTTC. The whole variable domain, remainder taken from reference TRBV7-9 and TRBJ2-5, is DTGVSQNPRHKITKRGQNVTFRCDPISEHNRLYWYRQTLGQGPEFLTYFQNEAQLEKSRLLSDRFSAERPKGSFSTLEIQRTEQGDSAMYLCASSLGAVQETQYFGPGTRLLVL.